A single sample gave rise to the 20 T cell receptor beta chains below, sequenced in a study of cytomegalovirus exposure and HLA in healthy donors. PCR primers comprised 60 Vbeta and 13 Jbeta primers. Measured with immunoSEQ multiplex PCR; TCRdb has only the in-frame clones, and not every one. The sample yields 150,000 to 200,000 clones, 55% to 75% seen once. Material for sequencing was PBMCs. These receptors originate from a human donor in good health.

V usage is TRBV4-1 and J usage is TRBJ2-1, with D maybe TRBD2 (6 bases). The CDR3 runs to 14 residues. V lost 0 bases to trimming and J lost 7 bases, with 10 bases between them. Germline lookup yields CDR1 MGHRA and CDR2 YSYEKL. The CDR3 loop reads CASSQEGGVNEQFF. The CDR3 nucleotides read TGCGCCAGCAGCCAAGAAGGAGGGGTAAATGAGCAGTTCTTC.

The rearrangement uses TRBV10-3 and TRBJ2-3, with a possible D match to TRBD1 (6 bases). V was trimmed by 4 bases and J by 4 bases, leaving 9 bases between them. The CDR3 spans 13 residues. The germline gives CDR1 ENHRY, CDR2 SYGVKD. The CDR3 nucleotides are TGTGCCATCAGTGGCGAGGGGGCAGATACGCAGTATTTT. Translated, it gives CAISGEGADTQYF.

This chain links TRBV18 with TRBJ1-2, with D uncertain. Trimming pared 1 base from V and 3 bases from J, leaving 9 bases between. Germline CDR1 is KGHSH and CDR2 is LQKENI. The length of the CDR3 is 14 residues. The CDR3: CASSPQSEDYGYTF. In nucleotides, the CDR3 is TGTGCCAGCTCACCACAGTCAGAGGACTATGGCTACACCTTC.

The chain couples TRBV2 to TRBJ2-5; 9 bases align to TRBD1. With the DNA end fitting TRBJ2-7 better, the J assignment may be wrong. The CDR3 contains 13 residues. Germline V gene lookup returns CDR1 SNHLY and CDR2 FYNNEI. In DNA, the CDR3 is TGTGCCAGCAGGGCCGGGACAGGGAACGAGCAGTACTTC. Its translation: CASRAGTGNEQYF.

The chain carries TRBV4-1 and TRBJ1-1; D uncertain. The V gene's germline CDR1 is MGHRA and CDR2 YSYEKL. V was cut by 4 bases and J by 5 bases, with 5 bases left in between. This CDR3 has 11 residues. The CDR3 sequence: CASSRGTEAFF. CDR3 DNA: TGCGCCAGCAGCCGAGGGACTGAAGCTTTCTTT.

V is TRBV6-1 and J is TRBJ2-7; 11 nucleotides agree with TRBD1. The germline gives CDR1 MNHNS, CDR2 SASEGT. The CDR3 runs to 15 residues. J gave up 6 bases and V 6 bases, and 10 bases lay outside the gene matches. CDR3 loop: CASSRSGQGAVEQYF. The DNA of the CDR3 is TGTGCCAGCAGCAGATCCGGACAGGGGGCTGTCGAGCAGTACTTC.

In DNA, the CDR3 is TGTGCCAGCAGCGTAGTCGACAGGTCCGTCGGAAACACCATATATTTT. Residues: CASSVVDRSVGNTIYF. The chain joins TRBV9 to TRBJ1-3; possible D gene TRBD1, 6 bases. In germline, CDR1 is SGDLS, CDR2 YYNGEE. The V gene lost 0 bases and the J gene lost 4 bases, with 14 bases spanning the gap. The length of the CDR3 is 16 residues.

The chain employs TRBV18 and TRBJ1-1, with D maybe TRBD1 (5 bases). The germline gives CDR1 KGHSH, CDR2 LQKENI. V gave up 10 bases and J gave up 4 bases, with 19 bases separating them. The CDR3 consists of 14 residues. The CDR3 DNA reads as TGTGCCATTCCAGCCGTGGGCGGGACCACTGAAGCTTTCTTT. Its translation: CAIPAVGGTTEAFF.

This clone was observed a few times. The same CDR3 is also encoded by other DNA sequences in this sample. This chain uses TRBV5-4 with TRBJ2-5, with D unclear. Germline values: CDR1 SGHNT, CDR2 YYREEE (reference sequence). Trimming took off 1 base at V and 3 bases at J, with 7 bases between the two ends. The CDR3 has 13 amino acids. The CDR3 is CASSLTGEETQYF. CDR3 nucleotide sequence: TGTGCCAGCAGCTTGACGGGTGAAGAGACCCAGTACTTC. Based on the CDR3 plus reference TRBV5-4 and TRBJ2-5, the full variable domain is ETGVTQSPTHLIKTRGQQVTLRCSSQSGHNTVSWYQQALGQGPQFIFQYYREEENGRGNFPPRFSGLQFPNYSSELNVNALELDDSALYLCASSLTGEETQYFGPGTRLLVL.

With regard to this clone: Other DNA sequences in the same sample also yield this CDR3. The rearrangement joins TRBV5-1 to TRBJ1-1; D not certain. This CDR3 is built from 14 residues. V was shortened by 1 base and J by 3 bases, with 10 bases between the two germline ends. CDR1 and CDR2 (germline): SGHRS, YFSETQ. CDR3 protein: CASSLPRSDTEAFF. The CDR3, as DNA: TGCGCCAGCAGCTTGCCCCGGTCGGACACTGAAGCTTTCTTT.

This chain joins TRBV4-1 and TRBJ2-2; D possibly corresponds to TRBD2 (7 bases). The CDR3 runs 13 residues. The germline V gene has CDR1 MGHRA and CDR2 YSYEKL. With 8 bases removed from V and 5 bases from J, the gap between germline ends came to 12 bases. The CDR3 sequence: CASVGGGTGELFF. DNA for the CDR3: TGCGCCAGCGTAGGGGGAGGGACCGGGGAGCTGTTTTTT.

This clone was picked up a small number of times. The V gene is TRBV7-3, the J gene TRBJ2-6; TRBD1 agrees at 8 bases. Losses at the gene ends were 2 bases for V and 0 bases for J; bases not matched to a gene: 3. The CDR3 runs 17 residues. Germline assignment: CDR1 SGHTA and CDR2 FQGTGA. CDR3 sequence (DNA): TGTGCCAGCAGCTTACAGGGGGCCAGCTCTGGGGCCAACGTCCTGACTTTC. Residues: CASSLQGASSGANVLTF. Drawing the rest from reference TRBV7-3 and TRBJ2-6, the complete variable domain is GAGVSQTPSNKVTEKGKYVELRCDPISGHTALYWYRQSLGQGPEFLIYFQGTGAADDSGLPNDRFFAVRPEGSVSTLKIQRTERGDSAVYLCASSLQGASSGANVLTFGAGSRLTVL.

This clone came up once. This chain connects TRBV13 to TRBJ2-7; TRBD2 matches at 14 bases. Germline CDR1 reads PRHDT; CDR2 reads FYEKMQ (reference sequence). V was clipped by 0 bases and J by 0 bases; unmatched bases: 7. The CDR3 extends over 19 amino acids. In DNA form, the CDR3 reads TGTGCCAGCAGCTTAGGCCGGGGACTAGCGGGGGATACCTCCTACGAGCAGTACTTC. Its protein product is CASSLGRGLAGDTSYEQYF.

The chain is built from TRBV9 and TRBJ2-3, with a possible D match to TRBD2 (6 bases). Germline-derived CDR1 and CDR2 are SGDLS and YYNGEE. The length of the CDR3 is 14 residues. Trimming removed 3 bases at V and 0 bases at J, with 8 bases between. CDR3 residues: CASSDGTSTDTQYF. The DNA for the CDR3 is TGTGCCAGCAGCGACGGGACTAGCACAGATACGCAGTATTTT.

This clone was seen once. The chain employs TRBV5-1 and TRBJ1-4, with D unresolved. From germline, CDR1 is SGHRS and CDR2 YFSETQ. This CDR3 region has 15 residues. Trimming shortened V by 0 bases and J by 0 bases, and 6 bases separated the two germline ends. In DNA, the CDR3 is TGCGCCAGCAGCTTGGTTACAGCAACTAATGAAAAACTGTTTTTT. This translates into CASSLVTATNEKLFF.

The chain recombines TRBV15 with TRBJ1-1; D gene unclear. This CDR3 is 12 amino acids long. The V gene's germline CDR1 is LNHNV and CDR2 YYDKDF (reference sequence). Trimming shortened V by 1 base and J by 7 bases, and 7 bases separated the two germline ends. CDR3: CATSRGAGEAFF. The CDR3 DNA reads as TGTGCCACCAGCAGAGGAGCAGGTGAAGCTTTCTTT.

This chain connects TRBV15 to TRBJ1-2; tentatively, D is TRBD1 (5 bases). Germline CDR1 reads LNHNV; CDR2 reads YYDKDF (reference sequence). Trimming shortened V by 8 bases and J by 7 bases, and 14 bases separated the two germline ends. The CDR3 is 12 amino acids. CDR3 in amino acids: CATRGGVSGYTF. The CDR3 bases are TGTGCCACCCGTGGGGGGGTTAGTGGCTACACCTTC.

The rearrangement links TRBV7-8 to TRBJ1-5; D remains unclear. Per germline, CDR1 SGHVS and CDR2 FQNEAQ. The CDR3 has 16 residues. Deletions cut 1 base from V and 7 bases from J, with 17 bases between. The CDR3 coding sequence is TGTGCCAGCAGCTTAGGCGGGCAAGGGTCCGGGCAGCCCCAGCATTTT. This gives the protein CASSLGGQGSGQPQHF.

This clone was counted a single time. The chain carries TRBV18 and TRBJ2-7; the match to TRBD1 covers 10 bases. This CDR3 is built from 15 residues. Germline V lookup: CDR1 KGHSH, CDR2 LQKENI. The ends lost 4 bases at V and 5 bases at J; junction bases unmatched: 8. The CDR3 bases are TGTGCCAGCTCACGAAACCGGGACAGGGGCAACGAGCAGTACTTC. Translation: CASSRNRDRGNEQYF.

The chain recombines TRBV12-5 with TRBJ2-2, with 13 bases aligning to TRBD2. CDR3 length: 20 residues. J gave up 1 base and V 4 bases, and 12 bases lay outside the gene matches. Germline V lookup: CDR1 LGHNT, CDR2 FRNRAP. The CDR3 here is CASGWIGGGLAGENTGELFF. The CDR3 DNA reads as TGTGCTAGTGGTTGGATAGGGGGCGGACTAGCGGGGGAGAACACCGGGGAGCTGTTTTTT. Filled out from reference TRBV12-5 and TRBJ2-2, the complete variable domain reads DARVTQTPRHKVTEMGQEVTMRCQPILGHNTVFWYRQTMMQGLELLAYFRNRAPLDDSGMPKDRFSAEMPDATLATLKIQPSEPRDSAVYFCASGWIGGGLAGENTGELFFGEGSRLTVL.